This TCR beta chain was documented in a study of shared clonotypes between healthy human individuals. Comment on this clone: Its matching antigen is unknown.

CDR1 and CDR2 from the germline V gene are KGHSH and LQKENI. V lost 1 base and J lost 4, with 16 bases in between. The CDR3 extends over 16 amino acids. Study-wide points: Investigators collected only blood, and repertoires in tissues likely differ.

Clones were sequenced by immunoSEQ multiplex PCR, and TCRdb holds only the in-frame ones, with some missing. Seen here are 2 million to 2.5 million clones, about 92% observed once, and the top ten hold 0.39%. Sequenced material: naive CD4+ T cells from PBMCs. Specified subset: CD45RA+ positively selected. This TCR came from a man aged 18 to 30 in good health. Some clones in this sample may be carry-over from other donors' samples. The chain employs TRBV18 and TRBJ2-5, with D maybe TRBD1 (5 bases). The CDR3 here is CASSPRSQGTGETQYF. CDR3 nucleotide sequence: TGTGCCAGCTCACCACGGTCCCAGGGTACGGGAGAGACCCAGTACTTC.